These 4 T cell receptor beta chains were sequenced from one sample in a study of cytomegalovirus exposure and HLA in healthy donors. The study ran its PCR with 60 Vbeta and 13 Jbeta primers. Generated by immunoSEQ multiplex PCR, the TCRdb table keeps only in-frame clones and is missing some. The sample contains around 190,000 clones, around 77% of which appear only once. What was sequenced was PBMCs. These receptors all stem from a man between 60 and 75 years old in good health and CMV-seronegative.

This sequence joins TRBV7-9 and TRBJ2-5, with 8 bases matching TRBD2. The CDR3 runs 14 residues. The trim removed 4 bases at V and 1 base at J, leaving 2 bases unmatched. Germline V CDR1 and CDR2: SEHNR, FQNEAQ (reference sequence). The CDR3 bases are TGTGCCAGCAGCTGGACTAGCACCCAAGAGACCCAGTACTTC. Protein: CASSWTSTQETQYF.

The genes are TRBV6-5 and TRBJ2-7, with 8 positions matching TRBD1. Per the germline V gene, CDR1 is MNHEY and CDR2 is SVGAGI. The CDR3 consists of 14 residues. Trimming at V came to 4 bases and at J to 6 bases, leaving 8 bases not matched to a gene. The CDR3 protein is CASSSGTGPFEQYF. The CDR3 DNA is TGTGCCAGCAGTTCCGGGACAGGACCCTTCGAGCAGTACTTC.

V usage is TRBV5-4 and J usage is TRBJ2-1; 7 bases map to TRBD2. V was clipped by 0 bases and J by 2 bases; unmatched bases: 8. The CDR3 runs 17 residues. Germline CDR1 SGHNT, CDR2 YYREEE (reference sequence). Here the CDR3 reads CASSLGAGGRTYNEQFF. CDR3 DNA: TGTGCCAGCAGCTTGGGGGCCGGCGGGAGAACCTACAATGAGCAGTTCTTC.

The chain combines TRBV19 with TRBJ1-6; no reliable D call. V lost 10 bases, J lost 8 bases, and 15 bases lay in between. The CDR3 has 13 residues. Germline-derived CDR1 and CDR2 are LNHDA and SQIVND (reference sequence). In DNA form, the CDR3 reads TGTGCCACCTCGGTCGGTACTTATTCACCCCTCCACTTT. Residues: CATSVGTYSPLHF.